This is a list of T cell receptor beta chains from one sample in a study of post-analysis software for immune sequencing data. TCRdb reprocessed the PCR reads with MiXCR, giving one entry per CDR3 protein. The sample records hundreds of thousands of distinct CDR3 sequences, around 40% being singletons. Sequenced material: blood. Receptors were obtained from a girl aged 5 to 17 with multiple sclerosis. Each CDR3 is given with its conserved first and last residue. The D gene is left open where the match is weak. Expanded clones get a size class; other rows say once, few or many, or leave the size out.

len	v_gene	abundance	j_gene	d_gene	CDR3aa	CDR3nt
12	TRBV20-1	few	TRBJ2-7	.	CSASSQGYEQYF	TGCAGTGCAAGCTCACAGGGTTACGAGCAGTACTTC
15	TRBV20-1	.	TRBJ1-2	TRBD1	CSANVGQVANYGYTF	TGCAGTGCTAATGTCGGACAGGTAGCTAACTATGGCTACACCTTC
13	TRBV6-5	.	TRBJ1-2	.	CASSYRTYYGYTF	TGTGCCAGCAGTTACAGGACGTACTATGGCTACACCTTC
14	TRBV5-5	few	TRBJ2-1	.	CASSPYGGGNEQFF	TGTGCCAGCAGCCCCTACGGGGGTGGCAATGAGCAGTTCTTC
16	TRBV10-2	few	TRBJ2-5	TRBD2	CASSLQLGLAEETQYF	TGCGCCAGCAGTCTACAGCTAGGACTAGCGGAAGAGACCCAGTACTTC
15	TRBV5-1	many	TRBJ2-7	TRBD2	CASSLTGLAGYEQYF	TGCGCCAGCAGCCTAACCGGACTAGCGGGCTACGAGCAGTACTTC
14	TRBV6-1	.	TRBJ2-5	TRBD2	CASGMAGEHNEQYF	TGTGCCAGCGGTATGGCGGGAGAGCACAATGAGCAGTACTTC
20	TRBV7-3	.	TRBJ2-1	TRBD2	CASSLTGTPLAEGIYNEQFF	TGTGCCAGCAGCTTAACGGGGACTCCACTAGCGGAAGGCATCTACAATGAGCAGTTCTTC
17	TRBV5-1	.	TRBJ2-4	TRBD1	CASSPTTGFTAKNIQYF	TGCGCCAGCAGCCCAACGACAGGGTTTACCGCCAAAAACATTCAGTACTTC
12	TRBV20-1	few	TRBJ1-5	.	CSGGLRNQPQHF	TGCAGTGGAGGATTGAGAAATCAGCCCCAGCATTTT
15	TRBV6-1	.	TRBJ1-4	.	CASSEADATNEKLFF	TGTGCCAGCAGTGAAGCAGACGCAACTAATGAAAAACTGTTTTTT
20	TRBV7-2	few	TRBJ2-1	TRBD2	CASSGSAGTSGASSYNEQFF	TGTGCCAGCAGCGGCTCTGCCGGGACTAGCGGGGCGAGCTCCTACAATGAGCAGTTCTTC
15	TRBV4-3	.	TRBJ2-1	.	CASNQSRTAGNEQFF	TGCGCCAGCAACCAAAGCCGGACAGCGGGCAATGAGCAGTTCTTC
20	TRBV20-1	.	TRBJ2-1	TRBD2	CSARGPGLAGGRSSYNEQFF	TGCAGTGCTAGAGGTCCGGGACTAGCGGGAGGCCGGAGCTCCTACAATGAGCAGTTCTTC
15	TRBV11-3	few	TRBJ2-5	TRBD2	CASSLLSGPQETQYF	TGTGCCAGCAGCTTACTTAGCGGGCCCCAAGAGACCCAGTACTTC
15	TRBV20-1	.	TRBJ2-3	TRBD2	CSASLLAGVGDTQYF	TGCAGTGCGTCCCTACTAGCGGGAGTCGGCGATACGCAGTATTTT
15	TRBV5-1	.	TRBJ2-6	.	CVSSPKVGGANVLTF	TGCGTCAGCAGCCCCAAGGTTGGTGGGGCCAACGTCCTGACTTTC
15	TRBV11-2	.	TRBJ2-5	TRBD2	CASSSSSGGLETQYF	TGTGCCAGCAGCTCGTCATCGGGAGGGTTAGAGACCCAGTACTTC
14	TRBV5-6	few	TRBJ1-2	.	CASSLGQSDYGYTF	TGTGCCAGCAGCTTGGGCCAGTCCGATTATGGCTACACCTTC
16	TRBV4-1	once	TRBJ1-5	.	CASSQENRVFNQPQHF	TGCGCCAGCAGCCAAGAAAACAGGGTGTTCAATCAGCCCCAGCATTTT
12	TRBV20-1	.	TRBJ1-2	TRBD1	CSVEGALNGYTF	TGCAGTGTCGAGGGGGCGTTAAATGGCTACACCTTC
12	TRBV12-3/TRBV12-4	.	TRBJ1-1	.	CASSFSNTEAFF	TGTGCCAGCAGTTTTTCGAACACTGAAGCTTTCTTT
15	TRBV5-4	.	TRBJ2-5	TRBD2	CASSSSSGRTETQYF	TGTGCCAGCAGCTCCTCTAGCGGGAGAACGGAGACCCAGTACTTC
13	TRBV10-3	few	TRBJ1-4	.	CAISDDRNEKLFF	TGTGCCATCAGTGATGACAGGAACGAAAAACTGTTTTTT
16	TRBV7-2	few	TRBJ2-7	.	CASSWGRKMGSYEQYF	TGTGCCAGCAGCTGGGGGAGGAAGATGGGCTCCTACGAGCAGTACTTC
15	TRBV9	.	TRBJ2-1	.	CASSVDGSRGNEQFF	TGTGCCAGCAGCGTAGATGGGTCGAGGGGGAATGAGCAGTTCTTC
16	TRBV29-1	.	TRBJ2-3	TRBD2	CSVEDALAASTDTQYF	TGCAGCGTTGAAGATGCCCTAGCGGCTAGCACAGATACGCAGTATTTT
16	TRBV7-2	.	TRBJ2-5	TRBD2	CASSLGLAGDGETQYF	TGTGCCAGCAGCTTAGGACTAGCGGGGGATGGGGAGACCCAGTACTTC
15	TRBV10-3	few	TRBJ2-3	TRBD2	CAIKVTSGRGNTQYF	TGTGCCATTAAAGTGACTAGCGGGAGGGGGAATACGCAGTATTTT
14	TRBV7-8	.	TRBJ2-3	.	CASSLEGGTDTQYF	TGTGCCAGCAGCTTAGAGGGGGGGACAGATACGCAGTATTTT
15	TRBV7-2	.	TRBJ1-6	.	CASTHLGRANSPLHF	TGTGCCAGCACCCACCTGGGCCGGGCTAATTCACCCCTCCACTTT
13	TRBV20-1	.	TRBJ2-7	.	CSASTDRNYEQYF	TGCAGTGCTAGCACTGACAGGAACTACGAGCAGTACTTC
13	TRBV7-6	.	TRBJ2-7	.	CASSLIRENEQYF	TGTGCCAGCAGCTTAATCAGGGAAAACGAGCAGTACTTC
15	TRBV4-3	.	TRBJ1-2	TRBD1	CASSQGTGGDYGCTF	TGCGCCAGCAGCCAAGGGACAGGGGGCGACTATGGCTGCACCTTC
16	TRBV9	.	TRBJ2-3	.	CASSVAPGASTDTQYF	TGTGCCAGCAGCGTAGCCCCCGGAGCTAGCACAGATACGCAGTATTTT
13	TRBV24-1	many	TRBJ2-7	.	CATSRSGRGEQYF	TGTGCCACCAGTCGGAGTGGAAGGGGCGAGCAGTACTTC
15	TRBV6-5	.	TRBJ2-5	.	CASSWAGRRTETQYF	TGTGCCAGCAGTTGGGCGGGACGGAGGACCGAGACCCAGTACTTC
15	TRBV29-1	.	TRBJ2-5	TRBD2	CSVGRTSGRGETQYF	TGCAGCGTTGGGAGGACTAGCGGGAGAGGGGAGACCCAGTACTTC
13	TRBV4-2	few	TRBJ2-7	.	CASSQDPRYEQYF	TGTGCCAGCAGCCAAGATCCTAGGTACGAGCAGTACTTC
11	TRBV20-1	.	TRBJ2-1	.	CSHLPRNEQFF	TGCAGTCATTTGCCCCGGAATGAGCAGTTCTTC
14	TRBV7-9	.	TRBJ1-1	TRBD1	CASSSGQGAVEAFF	TGTGCCAGCAGCTCGGGACAGGGGGCGGTTGAAGCTTTCTTT
12	TRBV20-1	.	TRBJ1-4	.	CSATARREKLFF	TGCAGTGCTACCGCCAGGCGTGAAAAACTGTTTTTT
12	TRBV7-6	.	TRBJ2-1	.	CASSHQGHEQFF	TGTGCCAGCAGCCACCAGGGACATGAGCAGTTCTTC
16	TRBV7-8	.	TRBJ2-1	.	CASSPEAGYLYNEQFF	TGTGCCAGCAGCCCCGAGGCAGGCTACCTGTACAATGAGCAGTTCTTC
15	TRBV7-9	.	TRBJ2-7	.	CASSPPRTGAYEQYF	TGTGCCAGCAGCCCTCCCCGCACGGGGGCCTACGAGCAGTACTTC
15	TRBV6-5	few	TRBJ2-3	TRBD2	CASGASGLAADTQYF	TGTGCCAGCGGTGCATCGGGACTAGCTGCAGATACGCAGTATTTT
15	TRBV12-3/TRBV12-4	few	TRBJ1-2	.	CASARGNRDGSGYTF	TGTGCCAGCGCCCGGGGGAACAGGGACGGCTCCGGCTACACCTTC